Shown below are 19 T cell receptor beta chains from a single sample sequenced in a study of blood T cell repertoires in COVID-19. Profiled with immunoSEQ multiplex PCR; TCRdb holds only in-frame clones, not every one. The sample holds 310,000 or so clones, around nine tenths seen once. What was sequenced was PBMCs or T cells enriched from blood (not recorded which). These receptors all stem from a woman in her twenties or thirties who had recovered from COVID-19.

This chain uses TRBV11-2 with TRBJ1-5; 12 positions match TRBD1. The ends lost 6 bases at V and 5 bases at J; junction bases unmatched: 11. This CDR3 comprises 17 residues. Germline lookup yields CDR1 SGHAT and CDR2 FQNNGV. The CDR3: CASSWDRGPFFYQPQHF. CDR3 nucleotide sequence: TGTGCCAGCAGTTGGGACAGGGGGCCTTTTTTTTATCAGCCCCAGCATTTT.

This chain joins TRBV9 and TRBJ2-3; the match to TRBD1 covers 7 bases. The germline gives CDR1 SGDLS, CDR2 YYNGEE. The CDR3 runs to 17 residues. The ends lost 6 bases at V and 1 base at J; junction bases unmatched: 14. CDR3 loop: CASTTSIDRVGTDTQYF. Written as DNA, the CDR3 is TGTGCCAGCACCACATCAATTGACAGGGTGGGCACAGATACGCAGTATTTT. The whole variable domain, remainder taken from reference TRBV9 and TRBJ2-3, is DSGVTQTPKHLITATGQRVTLRCSPRSGDLSVYWYQQSLDQGLQFLIQYYNGEERAKGNILERFSAQQFPDLHSELNLSSLELGDSALYFCASTTSIDRVGTDTQYFGPGTRLTVL.

This chain uses TRBV11-2 with TRBJ1-3; TRBD1 might be the D (6 bases). V dropped 5 bases and J dropped 2 bases, with 19 bases sitting between them. From germline, CDR1 is SGHAT and CDR2 FQNNGV. There are 17 residues in the CDR3. CDR3 in amino acids: CASSPSHRASAGNTIYF. In DNA, the CDR3 is TGTGCCAGCAGCCCGAGCCACAGGGCATCAGCTGGAAACACCATATATTTT.

This chain connects TRBV4-3 to TRBJ1-2, with TRBD1 matching 8 bases. The ends lost 0 bases at V and 4 bases at J; junction bases unmatched: 7. Germline CDR1 LGHNA, CDR2 YSLEER. The CDR3 runs to 16 residues. The CDR3 protein is CASSQDPTGEFYGYTF. The CDR3 DNA follows: TGCGCCAGCAGCCAAGATCCGACAGGGGAATTCTATGGCTACACCTTC.

The chain has TRBV19 and TRBJ2-5, with TRBD1 as a possible D gene (5 bases). This CDR3 region has 15 residues. Germline-derived CDR1 and CDR2 are LNHDA and SQIVND (reference sequence). Trimming pared 3 bases from V and 2 bases from J, leaving 13 bases between. The CDR3 loop is CASSIGIDRQETQYF. Written as DNA, the CDR3 is TGTGCCAGTAGTATCGGAATTGACAGACAAGAGACCCAGTACTTC.

V and J are TRBV11-3 and TRBJ2-7; the match to TRBD2 covers 7 bases. The CDR3 has 13 amino acids. The V gene's germline CDR1 is SGHNT and CDR2 YENEEA. With 1 base clipped from V and 7 bases from J, the junction kept 4 bases outside the gene matches. CDR3 DNA sequence: TGTGCCAGCAGCTTAGCGGGAGCGGGGGAGCAGTACTTC. It specifies CASSLAGAGEQYF.

The chain links TRBV5-8 to TRBJ2-2; no reliable D call. This CDR3 region has 16 residues. Trimming left V 0 bases short and J 1 base short, with 10 bases between. The germline V gene encodes CDR1 SGHTS and CDR2 YDEGEE. The CDR3 DNA follows: TGTGCCAGCAGCTTGGCCTTGTCAGGGAACACCGGGGAGCTGTTTTTT. It translates to CASSLALSGNTGELFF.

Turning to this clone: The junction departs from germline at one end; a sequencing error may be responsible. The chain couples TRBV6-1 to TRBJ2-7, with 15 nucleotides matching TRBD2. CDR3 length: 13 residues. Germline V gene lookup returns CDR1 MNHNS and CDR2 SASEGT. The CDR3 protein is CASSLQEGLAGGF. Here the CDR3 DNA reads TGTGCCAGCAGCCTACAGGAGGGACTAGCGGGAGGTTTC.

This chain uses TRBV28 with TRBJ2-5, with TRBD1 as a possible D gene (6 bases). Trimming took 6 bases from V and 5 from J, leaving 19 bases between them. Germline V gene sequence: CDR1 MDHEN, CDR2 SYDVKM. The CDR3 sequence is 15 residues long. CDR3 region: CASSPSRWGPETQYF. The DNA of the CDR3 is TGTGCCAGCAGCCCTTCCAGGTGGGGGCCCGAGACCCAGTACTTC.

This rearrangement joins TRBV5-6 to TRBJ1-2; TRBD1 matches 8 bases. Germline loops: CDR1 SGHDT, CDR2 YYEEEE. The V and J ends lost 4 bases and 0 bases, in that order; junction bases with no gene match: 5. This CDR3 has 15 amino acids. CDR3 sequence (DNA): TGTGCCAGCAGCGTGCAACAGGGGGCTAACTATGGCTACACCTTC. Amino acids: CASSVQQGANYGYTF.

The chain employs TRBV7-8 and TRBJ2-5, with 9 positions matching TRBD2. With 1 base clipped from V and 13 bases from J, the junction kept 4 bases outside the gene matches. Germline CDR1 and CDR2: SGHVS and FQNEAQ. CDR3 length: 12 amino acids. The CDR3 protein is CASSLDGLARYF. The CDR3 region has the DNA TGTGCCAGCAGCTTAGATGGACTAGCGAGGTACTTC.

The V call is TRBV19, the J call TRBJ2-6, with D unresolved. The V and J ends lost 0 bases and 0 bases respectively, with 6 bases between them. Looked up from germline, CDR1 is LNHDA and CDR2 is SQIVND (reference sequence). The CDR3 is 16 amino acids. CDR3 sequence: CASSIDKASGANVLTF. Here the CDR3 DNA reads TGTGCCAGTAGTATAGATAAAGCCTCTGGGGCCAACGTCCTGACTTTC.

The gene calls are TRBV7-2 and TRBJ2-2; 8 bases are shared with TRBD2. The trim removed 5 bases at V and 7 bases at J, leaving 15 bases unmatched. CDR1 is SGHTA, CDR2 FQGNSA, per germline. This CDR3 region has 17 residues. In nucleotides, the CDR3 is TGTGCCAGCAGCCCCCACGCCGGACTAGCCGCAGGCGGGGAGCTGTTTTTT. Translated, it gives CASSPHAGLAAGGELFF.

CDR3 DNA sequence: TGTGCCTGGAGTGGACTGGAGCGGACTAGGCGGGCAGATACGCAGTATTTT. It is translated as CAWSGLERTRRADTQYF. The chain employs TRBV30 and TRBJ2-3; 7 nucleotides align to TRBD2. With 1 base clipped from V and 4 bases from J, the junction kept 14 bases outside the gene matches. The CDR3 spans 17 residues. CDR1 and CDR2 from the germline V gene are GTSNPN and SVGIG (reference sequence). Drawing the rest from reference TRBV30 and TRBJ2-3, the complete variable domain is SQTIHQWPATLVQPVGSPLSLECTVEGTSNPNLYWYRQAAGRGLQLLFYSVGIGQISSEVPQNLSASRPQDRQFILSSKKLLLSDSGFYLCAWSGLERTRRADTQYFGPGTRLTVL.

V usage is TRBV6-5 and J usage is TRBJ1-5; TRBD1 agrees at 7 bases. The length of the CDR3 is 13 residues. Germline assignment: CDR1 MNHEY and CDR2 SVGAGI. V lost 8 bases and J lost 2; bases outside the gene matches: 3. The CDR3 nucleotides read TGTGCCAGCGAAACAGGGGGCAATCAGCCCCAGCATTTT. Its translation: CASETGGNQPQHF.

The chain employs TRBV19 and TRBJ2-6; the match to TRBD1 covers 10 bases. Trimming at V came to 9 bases and at J to 0 bases, leaving 5 bases not matched to a gene. CDR1 and CDR2 from the germline V gene are LNHDA and SQIVND (reference sequence). The length of the CDR3 is 16 residues. This CDR3 reads CASRQGATSGANVLTF. CDR3 DNA: TGTGCCAGCCGACAGGGGGCGACCTCTGGGGCCAACGTCCTGACTTTC.

This chain links TRBV18 with TRBJ2-1; 11 positions agree with TRBD2. Germline V gene data show CDR1 as KGHSH and CDR2 as LQKENI. The junction had 11 bases not matched to a gene; V was cut back by 8 bases and J by 8 bases. There are 15 residues in the CDR3. This CDR3 reads CASTGLAGVGDEQFF. CDR3 DNA: TGTGCCAGCACCGGACTAGCGGGTGTGGGGGATGAGCAGTTCTTC. Using reference TRBV18 and TRBJ2-1 for the parts outside the CDR3, the full variable domain is NAGVMQNPRHLVRRRGQEARLRCSPMKGHSHVYWYRQLPEEGLKFMVYLQKENIIDESGMPKERFSAEFPKEGPSILRIQQVVRGDSAAYFCASTGLAGVGDEQFFGPGTRLTVL.

J is TRBJ2-3 and V is TRBV4-1; D might be TRBD1 (5 bases). With 3 bases removed from V and 6 bases from J, the gap between germline ends came to 10 bases. Germline values: CDR1 MGHRA, CDR2 YSYEKL. The length of the CDR3 is 13 residues. CDR3 amino acids: CASSQGLGDTQYF. DNA of the CDR3: TGCGCCAGCAGCCAGGGGCTAGGGGATACGCAGTATTTT.

The V gene is TRBV10-2, the J gene TRBJ2-2, with 11 bases identical to TRBD2. Germline V gene sequence: CDR1 WSHSY, CDR2 SAAADI. The CDR3 spans 14 residues. Unmatched junction bases numbered 7, after V lost 10 bases and J lost 6 bases. The CDR3 sequence is CATELAGEAGELFF. For the CDR3, the DNA is TGCGCCACCGAACTAGCGGGAGAGGCCGGGGAGCTGTTTTTT.